The clone carrying this TCR beta chain was counted a single time. What it recognizes is unknown. Generated by immunoSEQ multiplex PCR, the TCRdb table keeps only in-frame clones and is missing some. The table includes 50,000 to 70,000 clones, around 93% detected once. This entry comes from a study of OX40 agonist ivuxolimab in advanced cancers. Study-level background: Every 2 weeks, patients got intravenous ivuxolimab at one of six dose levels (0.01-10 mg/kg).

Findings and caveats of the study: Partial responders at 0.1-3.0 mg/kg had among the lowest clonal expansion. More expanded clones were seen, on average, in CD8+ T cells than in CD4+.

The CDR3 sequence is 16 residues long. The trim removed 4 bases at V and 0 bases at J, leaving 7 bases unmatched. Germline values: CDR1 SGHNT, CDR2 YYREEE (reference sequence). The genes are TRBV5-4 and TRBJ2-3, with 8 bases aligning to TRBD2. This clonotype was obtained from an adult with an advanced solid tumor such as melanoma, head and neck, liver or kidney cancer. The sample was CD4+ or CD8+ T cells sorted from blood, taken in a trial of the OX40 agonist ivuxolimab. The CDR3 DNA follows: TGTGCCAGCAGCCCAAGCGGGAGAGGGAGCACAGATACGCAGTATTTT. Translating gives CASSPSGRGSTDTQYF.